The TCR beta chain described here comes from a study of T cell repertoires in cytomegalovirus infection. TCRdb re-called the reads through MiXCR, storing one row per CDR3 protein. The sample lists almost 500,000 distinct CDR3 sequences, around 11% seen once, with more than 8.5% in the top ten. The ends were cut back, 6 bases at V and 2 bases at J, with 10 bases in the middle. The germline V gene encodes CDR1 SGHTA and CDR2 FQGNSA. The CDR3 extends over 13 amino acids. This receptor was obtained from a human donor in good health (CMV status not recorded). Some clones in this sample may be carry-over from other donors' samples. This chain uses TRBV7-2 with TRBJ1-2; D not resolved. Sequences were obtained from PBMCs. In DNA form, the CDR3 reads TGTGCCAGCAGGCAGACGGGGAACTATGGCTACACCTTC. Its translation is CASRQTGNYGYTF.